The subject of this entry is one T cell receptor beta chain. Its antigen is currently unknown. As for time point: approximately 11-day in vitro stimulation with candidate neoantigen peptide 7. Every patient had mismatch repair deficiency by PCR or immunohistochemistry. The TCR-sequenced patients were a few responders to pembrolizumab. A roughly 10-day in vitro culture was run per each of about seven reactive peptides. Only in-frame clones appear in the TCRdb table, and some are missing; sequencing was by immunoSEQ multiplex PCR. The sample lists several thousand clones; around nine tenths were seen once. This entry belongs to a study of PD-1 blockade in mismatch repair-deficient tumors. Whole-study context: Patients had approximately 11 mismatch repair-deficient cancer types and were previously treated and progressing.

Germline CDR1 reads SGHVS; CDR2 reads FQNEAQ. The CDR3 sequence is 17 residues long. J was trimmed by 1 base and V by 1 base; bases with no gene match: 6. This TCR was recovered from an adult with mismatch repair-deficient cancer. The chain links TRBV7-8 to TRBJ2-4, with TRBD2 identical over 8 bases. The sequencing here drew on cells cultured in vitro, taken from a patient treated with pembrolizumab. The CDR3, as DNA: TGTGCCAGCAGCTTAGAAAGACGCGGGAGGGCCAAAAACATTCAGTACTTC. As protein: CASSLERRGRAKNIQYF.